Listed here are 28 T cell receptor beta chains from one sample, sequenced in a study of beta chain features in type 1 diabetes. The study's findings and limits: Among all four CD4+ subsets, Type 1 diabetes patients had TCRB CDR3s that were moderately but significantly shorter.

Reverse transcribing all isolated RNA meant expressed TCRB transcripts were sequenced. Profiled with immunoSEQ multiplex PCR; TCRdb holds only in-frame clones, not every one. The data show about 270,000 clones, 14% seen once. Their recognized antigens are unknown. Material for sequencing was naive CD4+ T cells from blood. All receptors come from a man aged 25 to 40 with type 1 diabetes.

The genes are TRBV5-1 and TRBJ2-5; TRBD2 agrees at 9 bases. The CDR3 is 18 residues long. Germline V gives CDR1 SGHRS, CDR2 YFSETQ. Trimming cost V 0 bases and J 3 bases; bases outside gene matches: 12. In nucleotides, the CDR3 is TGCGCCAGCAGCTTGGCCCCAGCGGGAGGCCCCAGGGAAGAGACCCAGTACTTC. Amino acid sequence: CASSLAPAGGPREETQYF.

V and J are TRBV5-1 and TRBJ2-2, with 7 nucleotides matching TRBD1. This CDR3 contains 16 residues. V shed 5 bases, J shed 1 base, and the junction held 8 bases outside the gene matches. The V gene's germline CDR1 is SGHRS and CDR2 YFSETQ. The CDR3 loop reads CASSPRPGGNTGELFF. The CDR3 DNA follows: TGCGCCAGCAGTCCCCGCCCAGGGGGGAACACCGGGGAGCTGTTTTTT.

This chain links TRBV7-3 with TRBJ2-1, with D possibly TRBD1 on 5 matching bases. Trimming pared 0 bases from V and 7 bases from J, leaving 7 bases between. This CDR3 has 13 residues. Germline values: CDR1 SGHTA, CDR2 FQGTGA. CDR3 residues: CASSLTGPNEQFF. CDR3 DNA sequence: TGTGCCAGCAGCTTAACGGGGCCGAATGAGCAGTTCTTC. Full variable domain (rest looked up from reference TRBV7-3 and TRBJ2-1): GAGVSQTPSNKVTEKGKYVELRCDPISGHTALYWYRQSLGQGPEFLIYFQGTGAADDSGLPNDRFFAVRPEGSVSTLKIQRTERGDSAVYLCASSLTGPNEQFFGPGTRLTVL.

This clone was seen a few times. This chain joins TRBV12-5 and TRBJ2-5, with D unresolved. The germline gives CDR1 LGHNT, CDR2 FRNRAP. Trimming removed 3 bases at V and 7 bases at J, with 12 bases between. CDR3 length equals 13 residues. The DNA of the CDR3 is TGTGCTAGTGGTTTTTCAGTTGGCGGGACCCAGTACTTC. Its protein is CASGFSVGGTQYF. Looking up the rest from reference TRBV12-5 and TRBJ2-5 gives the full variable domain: DARVTQTPRHKVTEMGQEVTMRCQPILGHNTVFWYRQTMMQGLELLAYFRNRAPLDDSGMPKDRFSAEMPDATLATLKIQPSEPRDSAVYFCASGFSVGGTQYFGPGTRLLVL.

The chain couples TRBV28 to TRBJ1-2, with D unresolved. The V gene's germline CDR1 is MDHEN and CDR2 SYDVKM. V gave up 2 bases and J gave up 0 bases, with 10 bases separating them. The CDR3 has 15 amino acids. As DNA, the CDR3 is TGTGCCAGCAGTTTAACCCCAGTTTCTAACTATGGCTACACCTTC. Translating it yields CASSLTPVSNYGYTF.

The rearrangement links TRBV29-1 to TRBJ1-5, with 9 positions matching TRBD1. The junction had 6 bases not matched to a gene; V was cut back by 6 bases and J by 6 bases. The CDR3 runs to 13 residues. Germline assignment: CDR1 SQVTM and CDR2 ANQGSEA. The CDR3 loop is CSVRQGVSQPQHF. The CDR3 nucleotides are TGCAGCGTACGACAGGGGGTAAGTCAGCCCCAGCATTTT. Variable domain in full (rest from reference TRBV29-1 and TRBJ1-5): SAVISQKPSRDICQRGTSLTIQCQVDSQVTMMFWYRQQPGQSLTLIATANQGSEATYESGFVIDKFPISRPNLTFSTLTVSNMSPEDSSIYLCSVRQGVSQPQHFGDGTRLSIL.

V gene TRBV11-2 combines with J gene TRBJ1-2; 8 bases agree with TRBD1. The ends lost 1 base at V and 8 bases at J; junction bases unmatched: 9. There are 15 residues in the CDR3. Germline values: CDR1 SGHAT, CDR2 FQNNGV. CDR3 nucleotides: TGTGCCAGCAGCTTAGTCCACGGGACAGGTGACGGCTACACCTTC. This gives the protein CASSLVHGTGDGYTF.

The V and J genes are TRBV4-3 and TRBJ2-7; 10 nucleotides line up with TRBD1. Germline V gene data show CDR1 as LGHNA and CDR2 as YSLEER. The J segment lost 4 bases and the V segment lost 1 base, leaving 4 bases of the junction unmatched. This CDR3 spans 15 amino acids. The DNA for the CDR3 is TGCGCCAGCAGCCAAGCGAGACAGGGGGCTTACGAGCAGTACTTC. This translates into CASSQARQGAYEQYF.

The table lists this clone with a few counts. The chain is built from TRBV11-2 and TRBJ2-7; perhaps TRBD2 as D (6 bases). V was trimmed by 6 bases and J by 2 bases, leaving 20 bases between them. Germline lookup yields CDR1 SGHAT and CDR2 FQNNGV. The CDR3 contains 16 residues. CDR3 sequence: CASSHYRDSQTYEQYF. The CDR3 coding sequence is TGTGCCAGCAGTCACTATCGGGACTCACAAACCTACGAGCAGTACTTC.

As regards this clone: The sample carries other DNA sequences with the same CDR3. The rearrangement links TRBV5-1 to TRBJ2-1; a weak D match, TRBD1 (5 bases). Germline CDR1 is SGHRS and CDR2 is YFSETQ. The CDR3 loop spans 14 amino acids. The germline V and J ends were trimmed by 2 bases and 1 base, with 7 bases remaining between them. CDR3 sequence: CASSFDSSYNEQFF. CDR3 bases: TGCGCCAGCAGCTTTGACAGTTCCTACAATGAGCAGTTCTTC.

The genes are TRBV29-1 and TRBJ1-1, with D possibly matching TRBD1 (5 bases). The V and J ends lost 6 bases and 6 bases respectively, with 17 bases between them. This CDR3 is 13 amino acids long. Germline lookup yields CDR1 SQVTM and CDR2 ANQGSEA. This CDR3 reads CSVTQGGRAEAFF. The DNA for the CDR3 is TGCAGCGTGACGCAGGGAGGGCGGGCTGAAGCTTTCTTT.

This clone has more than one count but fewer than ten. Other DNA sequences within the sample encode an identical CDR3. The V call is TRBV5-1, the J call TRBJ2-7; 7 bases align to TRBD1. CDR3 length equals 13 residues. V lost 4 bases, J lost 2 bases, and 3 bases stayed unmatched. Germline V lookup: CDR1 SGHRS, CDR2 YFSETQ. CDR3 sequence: CASSLDRAYEQYF. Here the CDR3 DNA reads TGCGCCAGCAGCCTCGACAGGGCCTACGAGCAGTACTTC.

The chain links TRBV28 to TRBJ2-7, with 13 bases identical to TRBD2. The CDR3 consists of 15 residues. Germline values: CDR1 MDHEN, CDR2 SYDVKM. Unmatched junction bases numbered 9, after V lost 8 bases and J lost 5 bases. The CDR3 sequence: CASPPGLAGVDEQYF. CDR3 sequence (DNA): TGTGCCAGCCCCCCCGGACTAGCGGGAGTAGACGAGCAGTACTTC. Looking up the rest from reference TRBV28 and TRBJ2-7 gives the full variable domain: DVKVTQSSRYLVKRTGEKVFLECVQDMDHENMFWYRQDPGLGLRLIYFSYDVKMKEKGDIPEGYSVSREKKERFSLILESASTNQTSMYLCASPPGLAGVDEQYFGPGTRLTVT.

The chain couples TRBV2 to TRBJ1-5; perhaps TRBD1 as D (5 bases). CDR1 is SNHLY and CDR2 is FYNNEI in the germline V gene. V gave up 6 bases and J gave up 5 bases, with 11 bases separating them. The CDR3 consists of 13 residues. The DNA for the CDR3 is TGTGCCAGCAGGGGCAGGGTAGATCAGCCCCAGCATTTT. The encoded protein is CASRGRVDQPQHF.

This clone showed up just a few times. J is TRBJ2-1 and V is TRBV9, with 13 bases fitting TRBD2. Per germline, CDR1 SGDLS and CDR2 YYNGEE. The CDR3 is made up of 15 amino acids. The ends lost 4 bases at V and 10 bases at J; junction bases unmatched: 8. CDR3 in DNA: TGTGCCAGCAGCCTCCAACCGGGACTAGCGGGAGAGCAGTTCTTC. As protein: CASSLQPGLAGEQFF.

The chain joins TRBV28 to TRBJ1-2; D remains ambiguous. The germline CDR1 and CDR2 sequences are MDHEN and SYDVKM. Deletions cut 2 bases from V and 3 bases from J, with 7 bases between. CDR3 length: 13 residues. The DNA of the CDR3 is TGTGCCAGCAGTTTAACGTCGGACTATGGCTACACCTTC. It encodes CASSLTSDYGYTF.

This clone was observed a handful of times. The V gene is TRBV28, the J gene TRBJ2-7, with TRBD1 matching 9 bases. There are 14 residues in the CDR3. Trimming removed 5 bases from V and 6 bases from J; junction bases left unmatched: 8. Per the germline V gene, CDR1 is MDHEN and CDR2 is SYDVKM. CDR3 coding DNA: TGTGCCAGCAGTCTACAGGGGGCTCTATTCGAGCAGTACTTC. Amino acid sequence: CASSLQGALFEQYF.

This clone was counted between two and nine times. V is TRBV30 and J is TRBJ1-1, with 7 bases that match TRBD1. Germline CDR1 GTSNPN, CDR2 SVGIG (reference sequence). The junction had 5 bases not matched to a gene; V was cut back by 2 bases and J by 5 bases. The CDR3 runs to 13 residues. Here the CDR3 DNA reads TGTGCCTGGAGTTTCAGGGGGACGACTGAAGCTTTCTTT. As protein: CAWSFRGTTEAFF.

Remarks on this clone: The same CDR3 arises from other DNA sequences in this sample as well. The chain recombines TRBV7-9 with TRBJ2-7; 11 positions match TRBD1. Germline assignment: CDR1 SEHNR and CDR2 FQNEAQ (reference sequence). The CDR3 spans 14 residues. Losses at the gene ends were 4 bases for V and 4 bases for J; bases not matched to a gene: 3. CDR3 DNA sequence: TGTGCCAGCAGCTCGGACAGGGGGCGGTACGAGCAGTACTTC. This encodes CASSSDRGRYEQYF.

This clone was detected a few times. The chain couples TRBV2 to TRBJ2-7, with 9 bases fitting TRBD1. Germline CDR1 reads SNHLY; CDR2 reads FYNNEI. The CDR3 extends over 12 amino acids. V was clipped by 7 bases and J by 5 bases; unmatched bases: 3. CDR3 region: CASKGQGHEQYF. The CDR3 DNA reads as TGTGCCAGCAAGGGACAGGGCCACGAGCAGTACTTC.

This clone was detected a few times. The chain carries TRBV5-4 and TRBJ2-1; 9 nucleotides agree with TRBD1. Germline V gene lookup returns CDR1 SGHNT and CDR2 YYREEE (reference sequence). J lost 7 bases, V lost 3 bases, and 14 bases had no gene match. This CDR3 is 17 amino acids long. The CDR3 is CASSSGKTGQGLNEQFF. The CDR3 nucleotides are TGTGCCAGCAGCTCTGGGAAAACTGGACAGGGGTTGAATGAGCAGTTCTTC.

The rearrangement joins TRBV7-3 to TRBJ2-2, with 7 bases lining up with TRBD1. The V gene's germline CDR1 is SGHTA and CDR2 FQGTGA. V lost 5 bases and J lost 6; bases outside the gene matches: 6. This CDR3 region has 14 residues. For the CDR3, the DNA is TGTGCCAGCAGCACCGGGACAGCCCCCGGGGAGCTGTTTTTT. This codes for CASSTGTAPGELFF.

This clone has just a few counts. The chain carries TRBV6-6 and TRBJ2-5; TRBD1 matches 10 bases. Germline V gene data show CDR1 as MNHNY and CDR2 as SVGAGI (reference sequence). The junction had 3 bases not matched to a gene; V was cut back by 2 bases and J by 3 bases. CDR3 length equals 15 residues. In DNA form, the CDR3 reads TGTGCCAGCAGTTACCCGGGACAGGGGAAAGAGACCCAGTACTTC. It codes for CASSYPGQGKETQYF.

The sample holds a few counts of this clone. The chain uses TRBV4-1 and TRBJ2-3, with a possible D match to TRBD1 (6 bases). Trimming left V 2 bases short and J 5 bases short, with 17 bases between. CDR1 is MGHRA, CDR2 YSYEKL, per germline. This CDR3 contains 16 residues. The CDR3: CASSQSAFPGEDTQYF. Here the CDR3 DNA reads TGCGCCAGCAGCCAATCTGCGTTCCCAGGGGAAGATACGCAGTATTTT.

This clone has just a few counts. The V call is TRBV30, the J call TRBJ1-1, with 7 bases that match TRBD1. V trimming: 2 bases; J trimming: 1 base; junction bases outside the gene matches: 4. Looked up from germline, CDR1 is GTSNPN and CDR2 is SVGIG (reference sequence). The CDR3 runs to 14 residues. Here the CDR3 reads CAWSWDSQNTEAFF. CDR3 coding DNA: TGTGCCTGGAGTTGGGACAGCCAGAACACTGAAGCTTTCTTT.

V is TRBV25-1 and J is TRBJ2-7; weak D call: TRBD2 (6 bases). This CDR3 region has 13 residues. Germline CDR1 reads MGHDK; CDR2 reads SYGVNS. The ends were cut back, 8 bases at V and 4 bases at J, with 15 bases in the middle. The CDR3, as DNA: TGTGCCAGCGGGGGACTCTCTCTATACGAGCAGTACTTC. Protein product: CASGGLSLYEQYF.

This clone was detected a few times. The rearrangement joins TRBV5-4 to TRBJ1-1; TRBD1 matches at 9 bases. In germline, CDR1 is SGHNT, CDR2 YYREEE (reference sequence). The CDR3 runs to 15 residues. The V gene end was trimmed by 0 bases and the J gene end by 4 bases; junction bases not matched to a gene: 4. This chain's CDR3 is CASSLEDRGTTEAFF. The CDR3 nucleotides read TGTGCCAGCAGCTTGGAGGACAGGGGAACCACTGAAGCTTTCTTT.

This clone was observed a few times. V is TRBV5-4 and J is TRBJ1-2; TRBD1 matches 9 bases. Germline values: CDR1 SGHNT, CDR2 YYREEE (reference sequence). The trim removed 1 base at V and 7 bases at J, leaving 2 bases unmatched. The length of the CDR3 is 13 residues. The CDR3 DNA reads TGTGCCAGCAGCTTGTGGGACAGGGCTGGCTACACCTTC. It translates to CASSLWDRAGYTF.